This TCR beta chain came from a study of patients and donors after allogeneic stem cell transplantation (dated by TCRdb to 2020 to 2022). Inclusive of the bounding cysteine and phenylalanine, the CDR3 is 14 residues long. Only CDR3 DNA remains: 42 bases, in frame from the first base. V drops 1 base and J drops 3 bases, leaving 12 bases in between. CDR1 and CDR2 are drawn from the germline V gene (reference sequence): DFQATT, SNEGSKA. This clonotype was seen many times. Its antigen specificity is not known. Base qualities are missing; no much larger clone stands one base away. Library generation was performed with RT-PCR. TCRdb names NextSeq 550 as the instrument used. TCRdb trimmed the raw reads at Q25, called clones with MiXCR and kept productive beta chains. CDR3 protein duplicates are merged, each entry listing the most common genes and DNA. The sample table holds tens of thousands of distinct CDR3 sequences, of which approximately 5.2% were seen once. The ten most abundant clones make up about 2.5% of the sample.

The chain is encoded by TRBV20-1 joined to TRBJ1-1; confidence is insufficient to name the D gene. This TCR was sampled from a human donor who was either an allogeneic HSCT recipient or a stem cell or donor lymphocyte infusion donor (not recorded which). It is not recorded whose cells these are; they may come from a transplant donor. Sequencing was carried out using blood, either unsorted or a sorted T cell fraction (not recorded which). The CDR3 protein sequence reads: CSARVAGADTEAFF. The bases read TGCAGTGCTAGAGTCGCGGGAGCGGACACTGAAGCTTTCTTT.